This T cell receptor (beta chain) was recovered during a study of blood T cell repertoires in COVID-19. Study at large: Acute and convalescent COVID-19 specimens originated in the United States, Italy and Spain. Sources were T cells, B-cell-depleted T cells, or PBMCs; the material itself was cDNA or gDNA.

In the source study's methods: Scientists estimated how many nucleated cells there were by amplifying reference gene primers. The method was immunoSEQ multiplex PCR; TCRdb's version includes in-frame clones alone and lacks a portion of them. Clone size and the V and J calls come from that table; the DNA yielded D and trimming. The data hold roughly 90,000 clones, with about 80% observed a single time. The junction had 14 bases not matched to a gene; V was cut back by 6 bases and J by 7 bases. This CDR3 region has 16 residues. Germline V gene sequence: CDR1 KGHSH, CDR2 LQKENI. This receptor was obtained from a human donor in a cohort sampled during active COVID-19. This chain uses TRBV18 with TRBJ2-2; 7 positions match TRBD1. The specimen was peripheral blood. CDR3 sequence (DNA): TGTGCCAGCTCCCATGGACAGGCAGGACCTGGCGGGGAGCTGTTTTTT. Amino acid sequence: CASSHGQAGPGGELFF.